This TCR beta chain was sequenced for a study of long-term antiretroviral therapy in people with HIV. About the research overall: Initial samples were collected about a decade before the 2015 immediate-ART recommendation.

The assay, immunoSEQ v3.0, was run at survey level. Using immunoSEQ multiplex PCR, the repertoire was profiled, and TCRdb retains in-frame clones only, with some absent. The table has tens of thousands of clones, around 84% seen once. J lost 8 bases, V lost 5 bases, and 2 bases had no gene match. The CDR3 has 13 amino acids. Germline CDR1 is SEHNR and CDR2 is FQNEAQ (reference sequence). Treatment of all HIV participants took place in the United States. The TCR comes from a woman aged 25 to 39 with HIV. The sample here was unsorted PBMCs, taken 1.8 years before starting antiretroviral therapy. The V call is TRBV7-9, the J call TRBJ2-1; 11 bases line up with TRBD1. In DNA, the CDR3 is TGTGCCAGCAGCCGGGACAGGGGGGATGAGCAGTTCTTC. Protein sequence: CASSRDRGDEQFF.